One sample yielded the 8 T cell receptor beta chains listed below, sequenced in a study of T cells in Graves' hyperthyroidism and ophthalmopathy. RNA transcripts gave rise to amplified TCR beta CDR3 regions. A set of HTBI primers served as the primers for a first-round RT-PCR of the TCR CDR3. TCRdb called the multiplex PCR reads again in MiXCR, with one record for every CDR3 protein. The sample records a few hundred thousand distinct CDR3 sequences, 15% to 17% being singletons. Sequenced sample: blood. These receptor sequences come from a woman under 30 with Graves' hyperthyroidism.

This chain joins TRBV9 and TRBJ2-7; D might be TRBD1 or TRBD2, each matching 6 bases. CDR1 SGDLS and CDR2 YYNGEE come from the germline V gene. The CDR3 covers 16 residues. V gave up 4 bases and J gave up 3 bases, with 20 bases separating them. In DNA, the CDR3 is TGTGCCAGCAGCCCCACCTCGGAGGGGGGATACTACGAGCAGTACTTC. Residues: CASSPTSEGGYYEQYF.

CDR3 DNA: TGTGCCAGCAGTGCGCTTGCTTACACTGAAGCTTTCTTT. This encodes CASSALAYTEAFF. The V gene is TRBV2, the J gene TRBJ1-1, with no clear D. This CDR3 comprises 13 residues. V was pared by 4 bases and J by 3 bases, with 9 bases between. The germline gives CDR1 SNHLY, CDR2 FYNNEI.

Regarding this clonotype: This may come from a read error, since a much larger clone is one base off. The chain couples TRBV27 to TRBJ1-2, with no clear D. This CDR3 is 13 amino acids long. The V end was cut by 4 bases, the J end by 2 bases, with 8 bases between. Per the germline V gene, CDR1 is MNHEY and CDR2 is SMNVEV (reference sequence). Here the CDR3 reads CASSSHPNYGYTF. The CDR3 DNA sequence: TGTGCCAGCAGTTCCCACCCGAACTATGGCTACACCTTC.

This clonotype has a count of ten or more. This sequence joins TRBV7-6 and TRBJ2-7; weak D call: TRBD2 (5 bases). The CDR3 is 16 amino acids. V was pared by 0 bases and J by 6 bases, with 18 bases between. Germline CDR1 and CDR2: SGHVS and FNYEAQ. Here the CDR3 DNA reads TGTGCCAGCAGCTTAGCGACCGACGGGATTCTACGCGAGCAGTACTTC. Translation: CASSLATDGILREQYF.

This clonotype was found many times. The chain links TRBV11-2 to TRBJ1-4; D might be TRBD1 (5 bases). Looked up from germline, CDR1 is SGHAT and CDR2 is FQNNGV. The CDR3 covers 14 residues. Trimming removed 0 bases from V and 7 bases from J, with 9 bases in between. The CDR3 sequence: CASSLDGAFEKLFF. The DNA for the CDR3 is TGTGCCAGCAGCTTAGATGGGGCGTTTGAAAAACTGTTTTTT.

This clonotype was seen a handful of times. This chain uses TRBV10-1 with TRBJ1-5, with D possibly matching TRBD1 (5 bases). Germline V CDR1 and CDR2: WNHNN, SYGVQD (reference sequence). Trimming pared 0 bases from V and 0 bases from J, leaving 12 bases between. CDR3 length: 17 residues. CDR3 DNA: TGCGCCAGCAGTGAGTCTTGGAGGGACCTTAGCAATCAGCCCCAGCATTTT. This sequence encodes CASSESWRDLSNQPQHF.

The chain has TRBV7-9 and TRBJ2-7; 13 nucleotides line up with TRBD2. The CDR3 covers 14 residues. The trim removed 5 bases at V and 7 bases at J, leaving 5 bases unmatched. Germline lookup yields CDR1 SEHNR and CDR2 FQNEAQ (reference sequence). CDR3 in DNA: TGTGCCAGCAGCGTACGACTAGCGGGGGGAGAGCAGTACTTC. As protein: CASSVRLAGGEQYF.

The gene calls are TRBV19 and TRBJ1-5, with a possible D match to TRBD1 (5 bases). This CDR3 spans 18 amino acids. Trimming stripped 5 bases from V and 0 bases from J, with 20 bases between. CDR1 is LNHDA, CDR2 SQIVND, per germline (reference sequence). CDR3 in DNA: TGTGCCAGTAGTCAGTCCCAAGGGACCTCCTATAGCAATCAGCCCCAGCATTTT. Its translation is CASSQSQGTSYSNQPQHF. The full variable domain, with the rest looked up from reference TRBV19 and TRBJ1-5, is DGGITQSPKYLFRKEGQNVTLSCEQNLNHDAMYWYRQDPGQGLRLIYYSQIVNDFQKGDIAEGYSVSREKKESFPLTVTSAQKNPTAFYLCASSQSQGTSYSNQPQHFGDGTRLSIL.